The source of this T cell receptor beta chain is a study of T cell clonotyping in hematopoietic cell transplantation. Whole-study findings and limits: Cells were unsorted, so CD4 and CD8 contributions were not separated. Broader posttransplant TCR repertoire diversity was predicted by graft donor and pretransplant recipient Inverse Simpson Index values.

The germline CDR1 and CDR2 sequences are MDHEN and SYDVKM. The CDR3 is 12 amino acids. V lost 5 bases, J lost 3 bases, and 7 bases lay in between. Note on this clone: Its antigen is unidentified.

TCRdb keeps only in-frame clones here, not all; method: immunoSEQ multiplex PCR. This sample has 5,000 to 6,500 clones, with around 82% found just once. The receptor's source is a male patient aged 70 to 79 who had an allogeneic stem cell transplant from an unrelated donor, so T cells may come from the graft donor. Some clones in this sample may be carry-over from other donors' samples. The sample here was peripheral blood mononuclear cells, taken 180 days after allogeneic stem cell transplant. This sequence joins TRBV28 and TRBJ1-2, with D perhaps TRBD1 (5 bases). The CDR3 DNA reads TGTGCCAGCAGTAAGGGACACTATGGCTACACCTTC. This encodes CASSKGHYGYTF.